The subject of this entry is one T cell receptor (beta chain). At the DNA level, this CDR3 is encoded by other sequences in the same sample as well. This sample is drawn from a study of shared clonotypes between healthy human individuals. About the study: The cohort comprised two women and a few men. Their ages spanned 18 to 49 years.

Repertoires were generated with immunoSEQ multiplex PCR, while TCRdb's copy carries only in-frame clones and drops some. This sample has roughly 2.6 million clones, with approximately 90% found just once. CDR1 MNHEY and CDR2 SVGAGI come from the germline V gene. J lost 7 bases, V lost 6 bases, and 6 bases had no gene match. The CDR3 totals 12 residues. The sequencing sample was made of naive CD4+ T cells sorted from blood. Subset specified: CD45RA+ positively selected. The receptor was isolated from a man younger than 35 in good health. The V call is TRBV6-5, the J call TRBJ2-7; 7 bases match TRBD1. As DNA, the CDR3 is TGTGCCAGCAGCCGGGACAGAAGGGAGCAGTACTTC. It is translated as CASSRDRREQYF.